This TCR beta chain appears in the sequencing data of a study of technical replicates of blood from several donors. In germline, CDR1 is WNHNN, CDR2 SYGVQD (reference sequence). This CDR3 has 16 amino acids. J gave up 5 bases and V 0 bases, and 4 bases lay outside the gene matches. Some clones are missing from TCRdb's copy, which holds only in-frame ones; the method was immunoSEQ multiplex PCR. The sample records 75,000 to 90,000 clones, about 89% being singletons. What was sequenced was T cells isolated from PBMCs. V is TRBV10-1 and J is TRBJ2-1, with 10 positions matching TRBD2. The TCR originated in a human donor in good health. The CDR3 DNA sequence: TGCGCCAGCAGTGAGTCGCTAGCGGGAGAGCACAATGAGCAGTTCTTC. Translating it yields CASSESLAGEHNEQFF.